This TCR beta chain was recovered during a study of shared clonotypes between healthy human individuals. Across the study: CD8 memory received one plate per donor, CD8 naive two, CD4 memory three and CD4 naive three.

Whole-study results and caveats: It was anticipated that sequencing depth would influence how many clonotypes donors shared. With four donors compared, about 5.2% of naive CD4 clonotypes were shared.

Trimming removed 1 base at V and 6 bases at J, with 10 bases between. There are 13 residues in the CDR3. Germline V gene lookup returns CDR1 MGHRA and CDR2 YSYEKL. The repertoire was sequenced with immunoSEQ multiplex PCR; TCRdb's copy has only in-frame clones and lacks some. The sample shows a few million clones, approximately 94% of them seen only once. In the case of this clone: The antigen is unknown.

The clonotype originates from a man aged 18 to 35 in good health. This chain connects TRBV4-1 to TRBJ2-7; D call uncertain. The specimen was naive CD4+ T cells sorted from blood. Subset reported: CD45RA+ positively selected. The CDR3 reads CASSQAFTGEQYF. The CDR3 DNA reads TGCGCCAGCAGCCAAGCCTTCACGGGCGAGCAGTACTTC.